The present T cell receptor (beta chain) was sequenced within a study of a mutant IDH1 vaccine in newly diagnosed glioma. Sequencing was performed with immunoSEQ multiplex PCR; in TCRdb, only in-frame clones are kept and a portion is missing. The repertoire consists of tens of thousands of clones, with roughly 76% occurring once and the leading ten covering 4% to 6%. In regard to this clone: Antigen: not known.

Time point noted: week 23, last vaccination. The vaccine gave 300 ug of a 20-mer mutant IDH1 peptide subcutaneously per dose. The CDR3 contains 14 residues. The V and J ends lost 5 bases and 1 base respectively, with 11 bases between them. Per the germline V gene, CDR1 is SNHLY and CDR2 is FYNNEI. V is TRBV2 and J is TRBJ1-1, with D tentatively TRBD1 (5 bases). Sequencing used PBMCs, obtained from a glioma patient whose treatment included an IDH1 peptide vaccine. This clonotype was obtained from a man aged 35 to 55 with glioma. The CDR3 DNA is TGTGCCAGCAGTCTGCTTCAGGGGAACACTGAAGCTTTCTTT. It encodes CASSLLQGNTEAFF.